This T cell receptor beta chain was sequenced for a study of cytomegalovirus exposure and HLA in healthy donors. Broader study findings: HLA alleles showed associations with some 17,000 TCR beta sequences in a later analysis, at a 0.05 false discovery rate. Available immune exposure information covered CMV serostatus only.

PCR was performed using 60 Vbeta and 13 Jbeta primers. TCRdb's table, derived via immunoSEQ multiplex PCR, lists solely in-frame clones and lacks some. The sample lists over 95,000 clones, 74% seen once, with about 2% in the top ten. Germline lookup yields CDR1 SGHNT and CDR2 YYREEE (reference sequence). Trimming removed 4 bases at V and 0 bases at J, with 14 bases between. CDR3 length equals 16 residues. About this clone: Its antigen remains unidentified.

Sequenced: PBMCs. The receptor was isolated from a human donor in good health. The V call is TRBV5-4, the J call TRBJ1-3; maybe TRBD1 (6 bases). CDR3 loop: CASSQGGHNSGNTIYF. In DNA, the CDR3 is TGTGCCAGCAGCCAAGGGGGACACAACTCTGGAAACACCATATATTTT.